These T cell receptor beta chains were read from a single sample in a study of response to subunit inactivated influenza vaccine. TCRdb passed the RT-PCR reads through MiXCR, listing each CDR3 protein once. Here the sample spans hundreds of thousands of distinct CDR3 sequences, 21% being singletons. Source: PBMCs from blood, taken 21 months after vaccination. The receptors originated from a man between 50 and 75 years old who received an inactivated influenza vaccine. CDR3s include the opening cysteine and the closing phenylalanine or tryptophan. The D gene is left open where the match is weak.

v_call: TRBV24-1; j_call: TRBJ2-1; d_call: TRBD1; cdr3_aa: CATSDLPGQGANNEQFF
v_call: TRBV20-1; j_call: TRBJ2-4; d_call: -; cdr3_aa: CSAGTLALQYF
v_call: TRBV29-1; j_call: TRBJ2-7; d_call: TRBD1; cdr3_aa: CSVAGQGSSYEQYF
v_call: TRBV6-1; j_call: TRBJ1-5; d_call: -; cdr3_aa: CASEKDRNQPQHF
v_call: TRBV5-5; j_call: TRBJ2-6; d_call: -; cdr3_aa: CASSSLGGDGANVLTF
v_call: TRBV7-8; j_call: TRBJ1-5; d_call: TRBD1; cdr3_aa: CASSLEQGGLNQPQHF
v_call: TRBV4-2; j_call: TRBJ1-2; d_call: -; cdr3_aa: CASSQEIAGRDGYTF
v_call: TRBV7-8; j_call: TRBJ2-2; d_call: -; cdr3_aa: CASRPTATRGTGELFF
v_call: TRBV4-1; j_call: TRBJ1-2; d_call: -; cdr3_aa: CASSQLALREKVDGYTF
v_call: TRBV18; j_call: TRBJ1-4; d_call: -; cdr3_aa: CASSPRSNEKLFF
v_call: TRBV7-8; j_call: TRBJ2-3; d_call: TRBD2; cdr3_aa: CASSSPWAGALDTQYF
v_call: TRBV6-6; j_call: TRBJ1-5; d_call: -; cdr3_aa: CASSMDGPYSNQPQHF
v_call: TRBV4-2; j_call: TRBJ1-5; d_call: -; cdr3_aa: CASSQDPGYSNQPQHF
v_call: TRBV15; j_call: TRBJ1-2; d_call: TRBD1; cdr3_aa: CATSREPTGANGYTF
v_call: TRBV24-1; j_call: TRBJ2-7; d_call: -; cdr3_aa: CATSDETSYEQYF
v_call: TRBV30; j_call: TRBJ2-7; d_call: TRBD1; cdr3_aa: CACHRGGEQYF
v_call: TRBV6-4; j_call: TRBJ2-3; d_call: TRBD2; cdr3_aa: CASSDSASGGGDTQYF
v_call: TRBV5-1; j_call: TRBJ2-5; d_call: -; cdr3_aa: CASSFEETQYF
v_call: TRBV18; j_call: TRBJ1-5; d_call: TRBD1; cdr3_aa: CASSPGTAHSNQPQHF
v_call: TRBV9; j_call: TRBJ1-5; d_call: -; cdr3_aa: CASSVGGYSNQPQHF
v_call: TRBV19; j_call: TRBJ1-1; d_call: -; cdr3_aa: CASRDHPGTTTEAFF
v_call: TRBV3-1; j_call: TRBJ1-1; d_call: -; cdr3_aa: CASSQGGYPNTEAFF
v_call: TRBV4-1; j_call: TRBJ1-6; d_call: TRBD1; cdr3_aa: CASSPLIVGGSNSPLHF
v_call: TRBV6-5; j_call: TRBJ1-1; d_call: -; cdr3_aa: CASSYGRNTEAFF
v_call: TRBV12-3/TRBV12-4; j_call: TRBJ2-3; d_call: TRBD2; cdr3_aa: CASSGTSGPTDTQYF
v_call: TRBV7-9; j_call: TRBJ2-7; d_call: TRBD2; cdr3_aa: CASSVGHVAGVAEQYF
v_call: TRBV28; j_call: TRBJ2-2; d_call: -; cdr3_aa: CASGVGTGELFF
v_call: TRBV16; j_call: TRBJ1-5; d_call: -; cdr3_aa: CASKPRGKGNQPQHF
v_call: TRBV11-2; j_call: TRBJ2-6; d_call: TRBD1; cdr3_aa: CASSLGDRGLSSGANVLTF
v_call: TRBV20-1; j_call: TRBJ1-4; d_call: -; cdr3_aa: CSAIGQFDEKLFF
v_call: TRBV20-1; j_call: TRBJ1-6; d_call: TRBD1; cdr3_aa: CSARDRGLFSNSPLHF
v_call: TRBV20-1; j_call: TRBJ2-1; d_call: -; cdr3_aa: CSATAGTTDHEQFF
v_call: TRBV11-2; j_call: TRBJ1-5; d_call: TRBD1; cdr3_aa: CASSWDRAQPQHF
v_call: TRBV5-4; j_call: TRBJ1-2; d_call: TRBD1; cdr3_aa: CASSPIGQGYGYTF
v_call: TRBV28; j_call: TRBJ2-3; d_call: -; cdr3_aa: CASSFFPGPPSTDTQYF
v_call: TRBV20-1; j_call: TRBJ1-5; d_call: TRBD1; cdr3_aa: CSASGTVNQPQHF
v_call: TRBV2; j_call: TRBJ2-7; d_call: -; cdr3_aa: CASSYRQEQYF
v_call: TRBV5-5; j_call: TRBJ2-5; d_call: -; cdr3_aa: CASSLQDFTETQYF
v_call: TRBV4-2; j_call: TRBJ1-1; d_call: -; cdr3_aa: CASSQDSGITEAFF
v_call: TRBV18; j_call: TRBJ1-1; d_call: -; cdr3_aa: CASSTRTGPRREAFF
v_call: TRBV12-3/TRBV12-4; j_call: TRBJ1-5; d_call: -; cdr3_aa: CASSLASRGGSNQPQHF
v_call: TRBV9; j_call: TRBJ1-3; d_call: -; cdr3_aa: CASSTSGALKSGNTIYF
v_call: TRBV11-2; j_call: TRBJ2-1; d_call: -; cdr3_aa: CASSFNYQYNEQFF
v_call: TRBV12-3/TRBV12-4; j_call: TRBJ2-1; d_call: -; cdr3_aa: CASSPVWGGSYNEQFF
v_call: TRBV29-1; j_call: TRBJ2-2; d_call: -; cdr3_aa: CSVEVEPLNTGELFF